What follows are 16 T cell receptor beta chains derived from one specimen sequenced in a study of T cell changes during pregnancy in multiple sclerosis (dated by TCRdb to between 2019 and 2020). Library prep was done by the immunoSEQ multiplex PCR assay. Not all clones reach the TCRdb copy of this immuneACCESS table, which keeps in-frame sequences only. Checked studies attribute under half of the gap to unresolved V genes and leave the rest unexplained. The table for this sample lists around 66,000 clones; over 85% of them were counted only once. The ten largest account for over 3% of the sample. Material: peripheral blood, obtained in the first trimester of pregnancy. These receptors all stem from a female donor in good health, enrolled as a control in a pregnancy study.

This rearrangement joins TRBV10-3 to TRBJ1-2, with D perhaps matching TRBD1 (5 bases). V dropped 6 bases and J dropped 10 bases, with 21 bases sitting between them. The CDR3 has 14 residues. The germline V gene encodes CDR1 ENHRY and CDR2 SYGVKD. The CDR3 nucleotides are TGTGCCATCAGGCCCGGACAAGACAGAGGTTACTACACCTTC. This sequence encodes CAIRPGQDRGYYTF.

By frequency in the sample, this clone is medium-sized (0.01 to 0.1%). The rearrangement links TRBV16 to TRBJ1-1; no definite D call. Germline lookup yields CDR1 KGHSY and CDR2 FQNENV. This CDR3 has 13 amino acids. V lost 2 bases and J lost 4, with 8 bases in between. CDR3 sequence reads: CASSQMSSTEAFF. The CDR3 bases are TGTGCCAGCAGCCAAATGAGTTCCACTGAAGCTTTCTTT.

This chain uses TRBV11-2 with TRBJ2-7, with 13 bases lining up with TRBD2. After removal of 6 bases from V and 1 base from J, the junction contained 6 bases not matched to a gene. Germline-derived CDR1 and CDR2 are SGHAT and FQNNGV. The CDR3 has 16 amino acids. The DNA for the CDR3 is TGTGCCAGCAGTCGGACTAGCGGGGGTGGGTCCTACGAGCAGTACTTC. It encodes CASSRTSGGGSYEQYF.

The CDR3: CASGSPTGTGRIEQFF. CDR3 nucleotides: TGTGCTAGTGGTTCCCCTACCGGGACAGGGCGAATTGAGCAGTTCTTC. This chain links TRBV12-5 with TRBJ2-1; 9 bases align to TRBD1. The CDR3 has 16 residues. Germline CDR1 reads LGHNT; CDR2 reads FRNRAP. The junction had 13 bases not matched to a gene; V was cut back by 4 bases and J by 9 bases.

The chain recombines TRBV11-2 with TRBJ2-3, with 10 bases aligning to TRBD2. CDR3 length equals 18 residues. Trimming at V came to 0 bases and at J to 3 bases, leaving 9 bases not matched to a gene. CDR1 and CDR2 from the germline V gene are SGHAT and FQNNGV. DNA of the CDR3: TGTGCCAGCAGCTTAGATCGGCAGCGGGAGGGCCGGACAGATACGCAGTATTTT. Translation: CASSLDRQREGRTDTQYF.

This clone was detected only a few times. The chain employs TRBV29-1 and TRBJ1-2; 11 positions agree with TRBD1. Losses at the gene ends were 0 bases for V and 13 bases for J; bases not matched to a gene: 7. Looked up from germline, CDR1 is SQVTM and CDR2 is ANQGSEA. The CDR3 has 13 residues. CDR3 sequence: CSVEDQDRGHGTF. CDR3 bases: TGCAGCGTTGAAGATCAGGACAGGGGGCACGGCACCTTC.

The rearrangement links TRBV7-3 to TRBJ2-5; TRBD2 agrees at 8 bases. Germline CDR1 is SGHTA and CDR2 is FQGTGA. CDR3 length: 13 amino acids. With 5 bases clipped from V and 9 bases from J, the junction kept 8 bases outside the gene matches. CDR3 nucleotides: TGTGCCAGCAGCCCACGGACTAGCTCGCCCCAGTACTTC. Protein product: CASSPRTSSPQYF.

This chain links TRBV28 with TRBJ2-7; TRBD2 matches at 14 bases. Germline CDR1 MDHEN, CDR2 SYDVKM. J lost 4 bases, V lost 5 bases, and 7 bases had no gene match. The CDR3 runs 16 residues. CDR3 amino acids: CASSTGTSGSRYEQYF. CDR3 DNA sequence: TGTGCCAGCAGTACTGGGACTAGCGGGAGCCGGTACGAGCAGTACTTC.

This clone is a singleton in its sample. CDR3 bases: TGTGCCAGCAGCCATACACCCGGACAGAAAAGCAATGAGCAGTTCTTC. It yields the protein CASSHTPGQKSNEQFF. This rearrangement joins TRBV7-3 to TRBJ2-1; possible D gene TRBD1, 6 bases. Germline assignment: CDR1 SGHTA and CDR2 FQGTGA. The CDR3 totals 16 residues. V was cut by 5 bases and J by 6 bases, with 20 bases left in between.

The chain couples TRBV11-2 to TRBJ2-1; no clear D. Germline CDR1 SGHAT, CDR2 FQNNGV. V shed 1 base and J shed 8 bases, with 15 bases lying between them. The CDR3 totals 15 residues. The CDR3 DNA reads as TGTGCCAGCAGCTTAGGCCCGGGTATGCGCGATGAGCAGTTCTTC. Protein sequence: CASSLGPGMRDEQFF.

The CDR3 reads CAISLRGDQPQHF. Here the CDR3 DNA reads TGTGCCATCAGTTTGCGGGGCGATCAGCCCCAGCATTTT. This chain joins TRBV10-3 and TRBJ1-5; maybe TRBD1 (5 bases). The CDR3 is 13 amino acids. Germline CDR1 ENHRY, CDR2 SYGVKD. Between the trimmed V and J ends, which lost 5 bases and 5 bases, there was a span of 10 bases.

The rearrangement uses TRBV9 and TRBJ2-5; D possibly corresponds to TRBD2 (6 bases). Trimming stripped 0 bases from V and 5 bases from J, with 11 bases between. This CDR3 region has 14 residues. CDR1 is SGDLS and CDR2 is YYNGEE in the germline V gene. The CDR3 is CASSVVGGSETQYF. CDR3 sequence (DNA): TGTGCCAGCAGCGTAGTTGGAGGGTCGGAGACCCAGTACTTC.

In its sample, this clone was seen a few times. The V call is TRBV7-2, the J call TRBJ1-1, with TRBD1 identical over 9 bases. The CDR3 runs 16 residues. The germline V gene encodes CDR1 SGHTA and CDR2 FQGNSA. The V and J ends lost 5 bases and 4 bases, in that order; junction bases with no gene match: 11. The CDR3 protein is CASSRTGDWRGTEAFF. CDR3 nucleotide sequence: TGTGCCAGCAGCCGGACAGGGGATTGGAGGGGCACTGAAGCTTTCTTT.

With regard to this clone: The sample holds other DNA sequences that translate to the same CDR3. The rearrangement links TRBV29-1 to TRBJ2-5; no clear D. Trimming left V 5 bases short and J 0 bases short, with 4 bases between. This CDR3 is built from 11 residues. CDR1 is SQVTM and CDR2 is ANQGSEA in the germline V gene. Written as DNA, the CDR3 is TGCAGCGTTCAGTACCAAGAGACCCAGTACTTC. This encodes CSVQYQETQYF.

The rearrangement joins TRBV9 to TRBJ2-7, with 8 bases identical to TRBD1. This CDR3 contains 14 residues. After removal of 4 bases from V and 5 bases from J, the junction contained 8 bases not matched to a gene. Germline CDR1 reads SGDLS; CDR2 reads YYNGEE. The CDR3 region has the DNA TGTGCCAGCAGCCTAACGGGACAGGACCACGAGCAGTACTTC. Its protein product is CASSLTGQDHEQYF.

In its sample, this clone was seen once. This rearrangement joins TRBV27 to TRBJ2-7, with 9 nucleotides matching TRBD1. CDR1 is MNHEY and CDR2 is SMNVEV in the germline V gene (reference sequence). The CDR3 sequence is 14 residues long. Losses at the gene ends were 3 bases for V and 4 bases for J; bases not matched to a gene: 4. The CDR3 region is CASSFRDRAYEQYF. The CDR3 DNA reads TGTGCCAGCAGTTTCCGGGACAGGGCTTACGAGCAGTACTTC.